This T cell receptor beta chain was recovered during a study of T-cell memory formation after mild COVID-19. Study-wide results and caveats: Memory sampled before infection contained some responding clones, suggesting cross-reactive memory joined. Second-wave clones reaching peak frequency on day 37 lacked confirmed SARS-CoV-2 specificity.

As concerns this clonotype: Its antigen is unknown.

TCRdb re-called the 5' RACE reads through MiXCR, storing one row per CDR3 protein. Among a few hundred thousand distinct CDR3 sequences listed, 15% to 20% were seen once. The TCR was taken from a man aged 18 to 30 who had mild COVID-19 (a few samples of this study predate the infection). Cell type and time point are not known. Sequenced material: PBMCs or a T cell subset sorted from them (not recorded which).

CDR3 sequence (DNA): TGTGCCAGCTCAGAGGACAGGGCGAACATTCAGTACTTC. Amino acids: CASSEDRANIQYF. The chain employs TRBV18 and TRBJ2-4; 8 bases align to TRBD1. Germline CDR1 KGHSH, CDR2 LQKENI. The CDR3 length is 13 residues. V was pared by 5 bases and J by 7 bases, with 4 bases of the junction left unmatched.